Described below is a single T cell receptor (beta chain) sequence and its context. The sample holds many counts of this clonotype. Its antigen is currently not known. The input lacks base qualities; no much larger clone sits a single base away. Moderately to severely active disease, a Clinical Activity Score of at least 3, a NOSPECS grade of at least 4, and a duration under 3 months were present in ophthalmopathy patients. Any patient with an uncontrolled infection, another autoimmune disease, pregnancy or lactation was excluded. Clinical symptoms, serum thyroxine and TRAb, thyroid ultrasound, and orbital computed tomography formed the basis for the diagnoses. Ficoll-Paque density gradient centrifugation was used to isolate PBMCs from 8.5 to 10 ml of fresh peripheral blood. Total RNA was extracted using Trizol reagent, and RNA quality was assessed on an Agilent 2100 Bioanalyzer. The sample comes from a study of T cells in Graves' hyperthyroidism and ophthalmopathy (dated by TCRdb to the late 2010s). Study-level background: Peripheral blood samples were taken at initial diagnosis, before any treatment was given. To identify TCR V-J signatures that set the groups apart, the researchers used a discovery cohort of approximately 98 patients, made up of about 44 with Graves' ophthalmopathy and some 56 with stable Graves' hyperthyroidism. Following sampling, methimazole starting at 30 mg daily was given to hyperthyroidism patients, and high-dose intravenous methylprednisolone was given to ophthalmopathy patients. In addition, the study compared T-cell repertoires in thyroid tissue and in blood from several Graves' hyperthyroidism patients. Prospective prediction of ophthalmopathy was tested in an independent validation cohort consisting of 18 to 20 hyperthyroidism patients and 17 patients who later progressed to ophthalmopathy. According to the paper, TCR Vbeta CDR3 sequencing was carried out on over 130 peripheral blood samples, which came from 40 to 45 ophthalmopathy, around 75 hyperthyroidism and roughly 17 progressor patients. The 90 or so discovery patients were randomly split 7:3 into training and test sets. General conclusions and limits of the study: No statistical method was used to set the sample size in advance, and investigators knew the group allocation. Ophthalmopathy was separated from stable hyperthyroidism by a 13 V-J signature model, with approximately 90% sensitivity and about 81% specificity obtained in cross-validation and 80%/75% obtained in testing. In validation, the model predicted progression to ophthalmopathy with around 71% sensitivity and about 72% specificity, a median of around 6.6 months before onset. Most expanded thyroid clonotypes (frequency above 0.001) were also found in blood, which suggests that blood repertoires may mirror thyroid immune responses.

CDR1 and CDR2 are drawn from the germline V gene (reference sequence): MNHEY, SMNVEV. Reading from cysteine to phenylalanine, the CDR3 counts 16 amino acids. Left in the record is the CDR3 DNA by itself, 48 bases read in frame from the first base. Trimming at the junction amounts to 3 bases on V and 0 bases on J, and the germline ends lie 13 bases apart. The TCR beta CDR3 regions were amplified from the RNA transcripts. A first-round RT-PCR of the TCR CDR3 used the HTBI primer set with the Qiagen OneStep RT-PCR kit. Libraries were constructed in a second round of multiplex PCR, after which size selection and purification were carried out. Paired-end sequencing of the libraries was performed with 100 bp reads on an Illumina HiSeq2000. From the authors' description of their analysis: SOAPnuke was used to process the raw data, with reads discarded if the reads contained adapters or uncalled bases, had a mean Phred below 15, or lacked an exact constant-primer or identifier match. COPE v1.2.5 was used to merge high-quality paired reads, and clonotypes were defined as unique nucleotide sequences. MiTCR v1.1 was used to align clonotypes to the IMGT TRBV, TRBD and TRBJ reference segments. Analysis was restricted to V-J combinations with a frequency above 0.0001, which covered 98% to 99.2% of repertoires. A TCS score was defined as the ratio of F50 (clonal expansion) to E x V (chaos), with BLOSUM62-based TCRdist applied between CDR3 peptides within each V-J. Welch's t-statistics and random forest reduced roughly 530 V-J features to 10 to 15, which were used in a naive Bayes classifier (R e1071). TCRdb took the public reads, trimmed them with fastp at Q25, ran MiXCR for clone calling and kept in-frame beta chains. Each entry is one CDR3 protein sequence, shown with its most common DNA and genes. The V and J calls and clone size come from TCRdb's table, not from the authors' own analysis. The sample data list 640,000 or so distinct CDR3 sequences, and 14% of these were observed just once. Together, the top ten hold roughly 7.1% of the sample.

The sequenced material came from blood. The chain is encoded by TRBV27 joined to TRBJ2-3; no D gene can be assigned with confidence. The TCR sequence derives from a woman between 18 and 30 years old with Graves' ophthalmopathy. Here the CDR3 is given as CASSFRHLRSTDTQYF. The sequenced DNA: TGTGCCAGCAGTTTCCGACACCTCAGAAGCACAGATACGCAGTATTTT.